Each of the 24 T cell receptor beta chains below was sequenced from the same sample in a study of T-cell memory formation after mild COVID-19. TCRdb fed the 5' RACE reads into MiXCR, producing one record per CDR3 protein. Of approximately 240,000 distinct CDR3 sequences listed, about a sixth are singletons. Sequences were obtained from PBMCs or a T cell subset sorted from them (not recorded which). The origin of the receptors is a man between 18 and 29 years old who had mild COVID-19 (a few samples of this study predate the infection). Cell type and time point are not known.

This clonotype was observed a handful of times. V gene TRBV2 combines with J gene TRBJ2-3; D is unresolved. The CDR3 runs to 11 residues. Trimming cost V 6 bases and J 3 bases, with 4 bases left between them. Germline values: CDR1 SNHLY, CDR2 FYNNEI. The CDR3 spells CASSKTDTQYF. CDR3 nucleotides: TGTGCCAGCAGCAAAACAGATACGCAGTATTTT.

The chain links TRBV5-1 to TRBJ2-7; D is ambiguous. With 4 bases removed from V and 0 bases from J, the gap between germline ends came to 11 bases. CDR3 length: 14 amino acids. Germline lookup yields CDR1 SGHRS and CDR2 YFSETQ. CDR3 sequence reads: CASSPGAPSYEQYV. DNA of the CDR3: TGCGCCAGCAGCCCCGGAGCTCCCTCCTACGAGCAGTACGTC.

This clonotype was found many times. The genes are TRBV12-3 or TRBV12-4 and TRBJ2-1; D perhaps matches TRBD1 (6 bases). The CDR3 extends over 15 amino acids. The V end lost 5 bases, the J end lost 0 bases, and 11 bases lay between the germline ends. The CDR3 spells CASSVTGSSYNEQFF. CDR3 coding DNA: TGTGCCAGCAGTGTAACAGGGAGCTCCTACAATGAGCAGTTCTTC.

V gene TRBV30 combines with J gene TRBJ1-2, with a tentative D call TRBD1 (6 bases). The germline V and J ends were trimmed by 0 bases and 7 bases, with 6 bases remaining between them. CDR1 is GTSNPN, CDR2 SVGIG, per germline (reference sequence). The CDR3 is made up of 11 amino acids. This CDR3 is CAWSVGGGYTF. The DNA of the CDR3 is TGTGCCTGGAGTGTAGGGGGTGGCTACACCTTC.

This clonotype was seen a few times. The chain has TRBV2 and TRBJ2-1; 9 positions match TRBD1. After removal of 6 bases from V and 10 bases from J, the junction contained 13 bases not matched to a gene. Germline CDR1 SNHLY, CDR2 FYNNEI. This CDR3 contains 15 residues. The CDR3, as DNA: TGTGCCAGCAGCGGGACAGGGAGAGGCTACGAGGAGCAGTTCTTC. As protein: CASSGTGRGYEEQFF.

The sample holds a few counts of this clonotype. The chain has TRBV7-2 and TRBJ2-2, with D maybe TRBD2 (5 bases). V dropped 5 bases and J dropped 6 bases, with 19 bases sitting between them. The germline CDR1 and CDR2 sequences are SGHTA and FQGNSA. This CDR3 comprises 16 residues. The CDR3 sequence: CASSPSGLGVPGELFF. The CDR3 DNA follows: TGTGCCAGCAGCCCAAGCGGTTTGGGTGTCCCCGGGGAGCTGTTTTTT.

The J gene is TRBJ2-5, the V gene TRBV14; D remains ambiguous. Germline values: CDR1 SGHDN, CDR2 FVKESK. With 0 bases removed from V and 9 bases from J, the gap between germline ends came to 11 bases. CDR3 size: 13 residues. The CDR3 nucleotides read TGTGCCAGCAGCCAAGAAGGGCTAATGGCCCAGTACTTC. It codes for CASSQEGLMAQYF.

This chain connects TRBV4-3 to TRBJ2-5, with 7 bases that match TRBD1. The CDR3 is 15 residues long. The V gene's germline CDR1 is LGHNA and CDR2 YSLEER. Trimming removed 0 bases from V and 6 bases from J; junction bases left unmatched: 7. This CDR3 is CASSQDRQGVKTQYF. The CDR3 region has the DNA TGCGCCAGCAGCCAAGACCGACAGGGTGTAAAGACCCAGTACTTC.

This clonotype came up once. The V gene is TRBV23-1, the J gene TRBJ2-3; D possibly corresponds to TRBD2 (6 bases). TRBV23-1 is an open reading frame, and its role is uncertain. Between the trimmed V and J ends, which lost 4 bases and 4 bases, there was a span of 15 bases. The CDR3 loop spans 15 amino acids. The DNA for the CDR3 is TGCGCCAGCAGTCTTGGGGGGAGGTGGGCAGATACGCAGTATTTT. Translating it yields CASSLGGRWADTQYF.

In this sample, this clonotype turned up a few times. This sequence joins TRBV28 and TRBJ1-5, with 9 bases aligning to TRBD1. The CDR3 length is 17 residues. The V gene's germline CDR1 is MDHEN and CDR2 SYDVKM. Germline trimming cut 3 bases from V and 2 bases from J; bases unmatched to any gene: 8. The CDR3 DNA follows: TGTGCCAGCAGTTTTTACGGGACAGGGTACGGCAATCAGCCCCAGCATTTT. This codes for CASSFYGTGYGNQPQHF.

In its sample, this clonotype was seen a few times. The chain uses TRBV12-3 or TRBV12-4 and TRBJ1-2, with 9 bases that match TRBD1. The CDR3 spans 15 residues. The V segment lost 4 bases and the J segment 3 bases; nucleotides outside the gene matches: 6. CDR3 coding DNA: TGTGCCAGCAGTTATAGACAGGGGGTCTACTATGGCTACACCTTC. It translates to CASSYRQGVYYGYTF.

V gene TRBV20-1 combines with J gene TRBJ1-1; D is unclear. Germline CDR1 is DFQATT and CDR2 is SNEGSKA (reference sequence). CDR3 length: 15 amino acids. Trimming left V 3 bases short and J 0 bases short, with 14 bases between. The CDR3 loop reads CSASTPGTLNTEAFF. The CDR3, as DNA: TGCAGTGCTAGTACCCCGGGCACGTTGAACACTGAAGCTTTCTTT.

This clonotype was recorded at least ten times. The J gene is TRBJ1-3, the V gene TRBV4-1; 10 bases match TRBD1. CDR1 MGHRA and CDR2 YSYEKL come from the germline V gene. J lost 2 bases, V lost 0 bases, and 1 base had no gene match. The CDR3 extends over 16 amino acids. This chain's CDR3 is CASSQEDRGPGNTIYF. CDR3 DNA sequence: TGCGCCAGCAGCCAAGAAGACAGGGGGCCTGGAAACACCATATATTTT.

This clonotype was seen more than once but under ten times. This chain links TRBV5-1 with TRBJ2-3; the match to TRBD2 covers 9 bases. There are 16 residues in the CDR3. The germline V gene encodes CDR1 SGHRS and CDR2 YFSETQ. The trim removed 0 bases at V and 1 base at J, leaving 3 bases unmatched. The CDR3 nucleotides read TGCGCCAGCAGCTTGGAGCCTAGCGGGGGCACAGATACGCAGTATTTT. Translated: CASSLEPSGGTDTQYF. Drawing the rest from reference TRBV5-1 and TRBJ2-3, the complete variable domain is KAGVTQTPRYLIKTRGQQVTLSCSPISGHRSVSWYQQTPGQGLQFLFEYFSETQRNKGNFPGRFSGRQFSNSRSEMNVSTLELGDSALYLCASSLEPSGGTDTQYFGPGTRLTVL.

This chain uses TRBV2 with TRBJ1-2, with TRBD1 identical over 7 bases. The length of the CDR3 is 15 residues. CDR1 and CDR2 (germline): SNHLY, FYNNEI. V was clipped by 6 bases and J by 0 bases; unmatched bases: 7. CDR3: CASSRGQATNYGYTF. CDR3 DNA sequence: TGTGCCAGCAGCAGAGGACAGGCGACTAACTATGGCTACACCTTC.

Here the CDR3 DNA reads TGTGCCAGCAGCTGGGGGACAGGGAACAATCAGCCCCAGCATTTT. As protein: CASSWGTGNNQPQHF. The chain recombines TRBV7-2 with TRBJ1-5; 9 bases match TRBD1. The germline CDR1 and CDR2 sequences are SGHTA and FQGNSA. Trimming at V came to 4 bases and at J to 3 bases, leaving 4 bases not matched to a gene. CDR3 length: 15 residues.

This sequence joins TRBV7-2 and TRBJ2-2; the D gene is possibly TRBD2 (5 bases). Germline-derived CDR1 and CDR2 are SGHTA and FQGNSA. Trimming removed 1 base at V and 1 base at J, with 7 bases between. The length of the CDR3 is 15 residues. The CDR3 nucleotides read TGTGCCAGCAGCTTAGTTCGGGGGAACACCGGGGAGCTGTTTTTT. This codes for CASSLVRGNTGELFF.

This clonotype was observed a handful of times. J is TRBJ2-5 and V is TRBV5-1; 9 bases agree with TRBD1. With V trimmed by 5 bases and J by 2 bases, 4 bases remained unmatched. The CDR3 is 14 residues long. Germline V gene lookup returns CDR1 SGHRS and CDR2 YFSETQ. For the CDR3, the DNA is TGCGCCAGCAGAACACAGGGGGCTCAAGAGACCCAGTACTTC. Translation gives CASRTQGAQETQYF.

This clonotype was counted at least ten times. This sequence joins TRBV2 and TRBJ2-5, with D perhaps being TRBD1 or TRBD2 (6 bases each). CDR1 SNHLY and CDR2 FYNNEI come from the germline V gene. CDR3 length: 15 residues. Trimming left V 7 bases short and J 5 bases short, with 20 bases between. The CDR3 sequence: CASKGGSTQFETQYF. In DNA form, the CDR3 reads TGTGCCAGCAAGGGGGGATCGACCCAATTTGAGACCCAGTACTTC.

The table lists this clonotype with a few counts. The rearrangement uses TRBV6-5 and TRBJ2-7; TRBD1 or TRBD2 may be the D gene (5 bases each). Trimming took 2 bases from V and 2 from J, leaving 10 bases between them. This CDR3 region has 14 residues. Germline V CDR1 and CDR2: MNHEY, SVGAGI. The CDR3 spells CASSYVKGPYEQYF. The CDR3 nucleotides read TGTGCCAGCAGTTACGTTAAGGGACCCTACGAGCAGTACTTC.

As regards this clonotype: This may be a read error, as it is one base from a much larger clone. The J gene is TRBJ1-2, the V gene TRBV7-9; 7 positions agree with TRBD1. V was pared by 5 bases and J by 3 bases, with 6 bases of the junction left unmatched. The CDR3 consists of 14 residues. CDR1 is SEHNR and CDR2 is FQNEAQ in the germline V gene (reference sequence). CDR3 nucleotides: TGTGCCAGCAGCCGGGGACAGTTAGACTATGGCTACACCTTC. Its translation: CASSRGQLDYGYTF.

J is TRBJ1-6 and V is TRBV7-2, with TRBD1 matching 9 bases. CDR1 is SGHTA, CDR2 FQGNSA, per germline. CDR3 length equals 15 residues. V dropped 5 bases and J dropped 8; count of bases not matched to a gene: 7. The CDR3 nucleotides are TGTGCCAGCAGCCCCCTGGGACAGGGTTATTCACCCCTCCACTTT. It is translated as CASSPLGQGYSPLHF.

This clonotype was observed many times. This chain connects TRBV5-1 to TRBJ1-1; possible D gene TRBD1, 6 bases. Deletions cut 0 bases from V and 0 bases from J, with 9 bases between. Per germline, CDR1 SGHRS and CDR2 YFSETQ. CDR3 length: 15 residues. CDR3 protein: CASSLGGQVNTEAFF. The CDR3 nucleotides are TGCGCCAGCAGCTTGGGGGGGCAGGTGAACACTGAAGCTTTCTTT.

This clonotype has a handful of counts. The chain links TRBV5-1 to TRBJ1-6; D call uncertain. This CDR3 is built from 14 residues. Germline CDR1 is SGHRS and CDR2 is YFSETQ. V was shortened by 2 bases and J by 8 bases, with 11 bases between the two germline ends. The CDR3 here is CASSFPQVDSPLHF. In DNA form, the CDR3 reads TGCGCCAGCAGCTTCCCGCAGGTGGATTCACCCCTCCACTTT.